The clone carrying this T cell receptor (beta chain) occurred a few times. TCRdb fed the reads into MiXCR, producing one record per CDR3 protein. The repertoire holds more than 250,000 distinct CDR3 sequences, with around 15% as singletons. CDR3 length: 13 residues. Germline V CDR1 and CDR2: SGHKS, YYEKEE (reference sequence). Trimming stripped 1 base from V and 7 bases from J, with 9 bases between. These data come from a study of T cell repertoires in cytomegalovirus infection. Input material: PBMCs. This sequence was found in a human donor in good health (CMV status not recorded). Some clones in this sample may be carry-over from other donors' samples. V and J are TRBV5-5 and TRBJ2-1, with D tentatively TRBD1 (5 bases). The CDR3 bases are TGTGCCAGCAGCTTGCAGGGTACGAATGAGCAGTTCTTC. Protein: CASSLQGTNEQFF. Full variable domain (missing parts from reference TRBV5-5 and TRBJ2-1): DAGVTQSPTHLIKTRGQQVTLRCSPISGHKSVSWYQQVLGQGPQFIFQYYEKEERGRGNFPDRFSARQFPNYSSELNVNALLLGDSALYLCASSLQGTNEQFFGPGTRLTVL.